The T cell receptor (beta chain) described here comes from a study of neurological immune-mediated disorders. Healthy controls comprised blood bank volunteers in Maryland, USA. TCRdb re-called the 5' RACE reads through MiXCR, storing one row per CDR3 protein. The sample holds 45,000 to 50,000 distinct CDR3 sequences, 25% seen once. Germline lookup yields CDR1 DFQATT and CDR2 SNEGSKA (reference sequence). After removal of 3 bases from V and 10 bases from J, the junction contained 9 bases not matched to a gene. This CDR3 region has 14 residues. This clonotype has a count of ten or more. No antigen is known for it. Notes on the study in general: Expansion of TCR clones was greatest in HTLV-1-associated myelopathy and smallest in multiple sclerosis, where it fell below that of healthy controls.

Sequencing used PBMCs. The chain employs TRBV20-1 and TRBJ2-1; 10 bases fit TRBD2. This sequence was found in a woman aged 70-85 years in good health. CDR3 residues: CSASAASGRYEQFF. The CDR3 region has the DNA TGCAGTGCTAGTGCGGCTAGCGGGAGATACGAGCAGTTCTTC.